A single T cell receptor (beta chain) is shown here with its context. Enrolled through a virtual design, the participants were between roughly 18 and 100 years of age and came from fewer than 30 US areas. Recovered Cohort 3 donors showed two negative PCRs, clearance, or symptom resolution. As handled by the study authors: Estimation of nucleated cell counts was performed using reference gene primer amplification. TCRdb's table, derived via immunoSEQ multiplex PCR, lists solely in-frame clones and lacks some. V, J and clone size reflect that table, while D and trimming were determined from the DNA. The sample shows 200,000 to 300,000 clones, around 89% of them seen only once. This record comes from a study of blood T cell repertoires in COVID-19. In the study overall: PBMCs, B-cell-depleted T cells, or T cells provided the cDNA or gDNA that made up the material.

This TCR was sampled from a woman between 25 and 40 years old who had recovered from COVID-19. The sample taken for sequencing was PBMCs or T cells enriched from blood (not recorded which).

The CDR3 sequence: CASSRMDRNTEAFF. Here the CDR3 DNA reads TGTGCCAGCAGTAGAATGGACAGAAACACTGAAGCTTTCTTT. The chain combines TRBV27 with TRBJ1-1, with D tentatively TRBD1 (6 bases). Trimming shortened V by 5 bases and J by 2 bases, and 12 bases separated the two germline ends. Germline CDR1 reads MNHEY; CDR2 reads SMNVEV (reference sequence). The CDR3 runs to 14 residues.